One sample yielded the 7 T cell receptor beta chains listed below, sequenced in a study of radiotherapy plus CTLA-4 blockade in lung cancer (dated by TCRdb to 2017 to 2018). The library was generated by the immunoSEQ multiplex PCR assay. Held by TCRdb, this immuneACCESS table contains in-frame sequences only and omits some clones. Under half of the omission traces to an unresolved V gene where checked; the cause of the rest is unknown. The sample table holds 30,000 to 35,000 clones, of which approximately 80% were seen once. The top ten hold roughly 25% of the sample. The sample in question was peripheral blood, obtained from a patient treated with radiotherapy plus ipilimumab. The origin of the receptors is a human donor with non-small cell lung cancer that progressed on radiotherapy plus ipilimumab.

V usage is TRBV10-1 and J usage is TRBJ2-7; 9 nucleotides line up with TRBD1. This CDR3 has 14 amino acids. CDR1 is WNHNN, CDR2 SYGVQD, per germline (reference sequence). V was clipped by 2 bases and J by 2 bases; unmatched bases: 1. CDR3 sequence: CASSERDRAYEQYF. The CDR3, as DNA: TGCGCCAGCAGTGAGAGGGACAGGGCCTACGAGCAGTACTTC.

This rearrangement joins TRBV18 to TRBJ1-5, with 7 bases identical to TRBD1. CDR1 and CDR2 from the germline V gene are KGHSH and LQKENI. With V trimmed by 4 bases and J by 11 bases, 17 bases remained unmatched. CDR3 length: 16 amino acids. CDR3 protein: CASSQSTGKAGLAQHF. The DNA for the CDR3 is TGTGCCAGCTCACAGTCGACAGGGAAAGCAGGATTAGCCCAGCATTTT. Looking up the rest from reference TRBV18 and TRBJ1-5 gives the full variable domain: NAGVMQNPRHLVRRRGQEARLRCSPMKGHSHVYWYRQLPEEGLKFMVYLQKENIIDESGMPKERFSAEFPKEGPSILRIQQVVRGDSAAYFCASSQSTGKAGLAQHFGDGTRLSIL.

The V and J genes are TRBV7-2 and TRBJ1-2; 8 bases fit TRBD1. Germline V lookup: CDR1 SGHTA, CDR2 FQGNSA. V lost 4 bases, J lost 10 bases, and 8 bases stayed unmatched. The CDR3 spans 13 residues. The CDR3 reads CASSSGQGGSYTF. In DNA form, the CDR3 reads TGTGCCAGCAGCTCCGGACAGGGCGGCTCCTACACCTTC.

This clone was counted between two and nine times. This chain joins TRBV4-3 and TRBJ1-1; D is perhaps TRBD1 (5 bases). Trimming removed 3 bases from V and 3 bases from J, with 11 bases in between. The CDR3 loop spans 14 amino acids. Germline-derived CDR1 and CDR2 are LGHNA and YSLEER. Written as DNA, the CDR3 is TGCGCCAGCAGCCAGGGGCCCTGGGACACTGAAGCTTTCTTT. It specifies CASSQGPWDTEAFF.

The chain recombines TRBV5-6 with TRBJ2-4, with a weak D call TRBD2 (6 bases). The CDR3 length is 16 residues. Deletions cut 4 bases from V and 0 bases from J, with 14 bases between. Germline CDR1 reads SGHDT; CDR2 reads YYEEEE. CDR3 region: CASSPPGGLAKNIQYF. DNA of the CDR3: TGTGCCAGCAGCCCCCCTGGGGGACTAGCCAAAAACATTCAGTACTTC.

The V gene is TRBV6-5, the J gene TRBJ2-1; 8 bases agree with TRBD2. This CDR3 is 14 amino acids long. CDR1 is MNHEY, CDR2 SVGAGI, per germline. Trimming cost V 7 bases and J 9 bases; bases outside gene matches: 11. CDR3: CASIQSGTSGEQFF. DNA of the CDR3: TGTGCCAGCATTCAATCCGGGACTAGTGGTGAGCAGTTCTTC.

This chain joins TRBV13 and TRBJ1-6, with 9 bases fitting TRBD1. V was clipped by 2 bases and J by 10 bases; unmatched bases: 3. This CDR3 is 14 amino acids long. In germline, CDR1 is PRHDT, CDR2 FYEKMQ (reference sequence). CDR3 residues: CASSLLGTGSPLHF. The CDR3 region has the DNA TGTGCCAGCAGCTTACTCGGGACAGGGTCACCCCTCCACTTT.